Shown below are 27 T cell receptor beta chains from a single sample sequenced in a study of blood T cell repertoires in COVID-19. Measured with immunoSEQ multiplex PCR; TCRdb has only the in-frame clones, and not every one. The data hold 240,000 or so clones, with 86% observed a single time. Sequenced sample: peripheral blood. The receptor set was obtained from a man between 60 and 70 years old with acute or convalescent COVID-19.

The chain couples TRBV19 to TRBJ2-3, with D possibly being TRBD2 (6 bases). CDR1 LNHDA and CDR2 SQIVND come from the germline V gene (reference sequence). With 7 bases removed from V and 14 bases from J, the gap between germline ends came to 22 bases. The CDR3 length is 13 residues. The CDR3 DNA sequence: TGTGCCAGTACCCCCCCGGGGGACCAATTCAGGTATTTT. It specifies CASTPPGDQFRYF.

There are a few counts of this clone. The chain couples TRBV7-2 to TRBJ2-7; 8 nucleotides match TRBD1. The CDR3 sequence is 14 residues long. The germline CDR1 and CDR2 sequences are SGHTA and FQGNSA. J was trimmed by 3 bases and V by 2 bases; bases with no gene match: 3. The CDR3 DNA follows: TGTGCCAGCAGCTTAAGGACAGGGCACTACGAGCAGTACTTC. Its protein product is CASSLRTGHYEQYF.

The genes are TRBV27 and TRBJ1-2; 10 bases align to TRBD1. V was clipped by 6 bases and J by 1 base; unmatched bases: 11. Germline loops: CDR1 MNHEY, CDR2 SMNVEV (reference sequence). This CDR3 contains 17 residues. CDR3 coding DNA: TGTGCCAGCAGCCCGGTAGGGACAGGGGATTTTAACTATGGCTACACCTTC. Translated, it gives CASSPVGTGDFNYGYTF.

This rearrangement joins TRBV28 to TRBJ1-5, with 8 bases aligning to TRBD1. The CDR3 runs to 15 residues. Per germline, CDR1 MDHEN and CDR2 SYDVKM. V was clipped by 6 bases and J by 6 bases; unmatched bases: 10. The CDR3 bases are TGTGCCAGCAGCTCGCCAGGGGGCGTAGGTCAGCCCCAGCATTTT. Protein sequence: CASSSPGGVGQPQHF. Combining the CDR3 with reference TRBV28 and TRBJ1-5 gives the whole variable domain DVKVTQSSRYLVKRTGEKVFLECVQDMDHENMFWYRQDPGLGLRLIYFSYDVKMKEKGDIPEGYSVSREKKERFSLILESASTNQTSMYLCASSSPGGVGQPQHFGDGTRLSIL.

This sequence joins TRBV3-1 (or the pseudogene TRBV3-2) and TRBJ2-1; weak D call: TRBD2 (6 bases). The CDR3 is 16 amino acids. CDR1 is LGHDT, CDR2 YNNKEL, per germline (reference sequence). Trimming left V 0 bases short and J 0 bases short, with 9 bases between. As DNA, the CDR3 is TGTGCCAGCAGCCAAGAAGCCGGGAGCTCCTACAATGAGCAGTTCTTC. Protein: CASSQEAGSSYNEQFF.

The J gene is TRBJ2-7, the V gene TRBV19; 7 nucleotides match TRBD1. This CDR3 spans 14 amino acids. Germline V gene sequence: CDR1 LNHDA, CDR2 SQIVND (reference sequence). The trim removed 4 bases at V and 2 bases at J, leaving 5 bases unmatched. CDR3 sequence reads: CASSRGQDPYEQYF. The CDR3 DNA is TGTGCCAGTAGTAGAGGACAGGATCCCTACGAGCAGTACTTC. The variable domain in full, with the rest retrieved from reference TRBV19 and TRBJ2-7, is DGGITQSPKYLFRKEGQNVTLSCEQNLNHDAMYWYRQDPGQGLRLIYYSQIVNDFQKGDIAEGYSVSREKKESFPLTVTSAQKNPTAFYLCASSRGQDPYEQYFGPGTRLTVT.

This clone appeared a few times. V and J are TRBV9 and TRBJ1-2, with 7 nucleotides matching TRBD1. The CDR3 is made up of 13 amino acids. The germline V gene encodes CDR1 SGDLS and CDR2 YYNGEE. Trimming took 7 bases from V and 4 from J; bases not matched to a gene: 7. DNA for the CDR3: TGTGCCAGCGGCGGGACAGACTTCTATGGCTACACCTTC. As protein: CASGGTDFYGYTF.

This clone was seen once. The same CDR3 can be traced to other DNA sequences in this sample. The gene calls are TRBV7-2 and TRBJ2-3, with TRBD2 identical over 14 bases. This CDR3 is built from 16 residues. With V trimmed by 3 bases and J by 2 bases, 1 base remained unmatched. CDR1 and CDR2 from the germline V gene are SGHTA and FQGNSA. For the CDR3, the DNA is TGTGCCAGCAGCTTGGGACTAGCGGGAGACACAGATACGCAGTATTTT. Translating gives CASSLGLAGDTDTQYF.

Only a few counts were recorded for this clone. The gene calls are TRBV2 and TRBJ1-2; D is unresolved. The CDR3 sequence is 14 residues long. Germline CDR1 reads SNHLY; CDR2 reads FYNNEI. V lost 0 bases and J 8 bases, leaving 13 bases between the germline ends. The CDR3, as DNA: TGTGCCAGCAGTGAAGCGCCTGTGGGAGGAGGCTACACCTTC. Amino acids: CASSEAPVGGGYTF.

The table lists this clone with a few counts. The chain is built from TRBV28 and TRBJ1-4, with 7 bases that match TRBD1. The CDR3 runs 16 residues. Germline values: CDR1 MDHEN, CDR2 SYDVKM. V dropped 6 bases and J dropped 1; count of bases not matched to a gene: 8. In DNA form, the CDR3 reads TGTGCCAGCAGATCGGGACAGTTTTTAACTAATGAAAAACTGTTTTTT. Translation gives CASRSGQFLTNEKLFF.

This chain links TRBV5-1 with TRBJ1-1; no firm D call. The CDR3 runs 13 residues. Germline loops: CDR1 SGHRS, CDR2 YFSETQ. The germline V and J ends were trimmed by 4 bases and 0 bases, with 7 bases remaining between them. This CDR3 reads CASSLSMNTEAFF. In DNA form, the CDR3 reads TGCGCCAGCAGCCTCAGTATGAACACTGAAGCTTTCTTT.

The gene calls are TRBV5-1 and TRBJ2-2; tentatively, D is TRBD1 (6 bases). The CDR3 length is 13 residues. Trimming took 5 bases from V and 6 from J, leaving 11 bases between them. The germline gives CDR1 SGHRS, CDR2 YFSETQ. The CDR3 region has the DNA TGCGCCAGCAGGTTACAGGGACCCGGGGAGCTGTTTTTT. Protein sequence: CASRLQGPGELFF.

The V and J genes are TRBV6-6 and TRBJ2-5; tentatively, D is TRBD2 (6 bases). Germline V gives CDR1 MNHNY, CDR2 SVGAGI (reference sequence). Trimming removed 2 bases at V and 8 bases at J, with 12 bases between. CDR3 size: 13 residues. The CDR3 loop reads CASSYARRETQYF. In nucleotides, the CDR3 is TGTGCCAGCAGTTACGCCAGGAGGGAAACCCAGTACTTC.

J is TRBJ1-1 and V is TRBV19; D remains ambiguous. Germline values: CDR1 LNHDA, CDR2 SQIVND (reference sequence). The CDR3 totals 16 residues. The V end was cut by 6 bases, the J end by 3 bases, with 20 bases between. DNA for the CDR3: TGTGCCAGTAGGACAATAAACGGGGAATTGGACACTGAAGCTTTCTTT. It codes for CASRTINGELDTEAFF.

This clone showed up just once. For the CDR3, the DNA is TGTGCCTCGGCGGGACAGGGGGTTTTAAGTAGGTCCTACGAGCAGTACTTC. This encodes CASAGQGVLSRSYEQYF. J is TRBJ2-7 and V is TRBV7-8, with 11 bases identical to TRBD1. Per the germline V gene, CDR1 is SGHVS and CDR2 is FQNEAQ. The CDR3 consists of 17 residues. The V and J ends lost 11 bases and 1 base, in that order; junction bases with no gene match: 16.

The J gene is TRBJ1-1, the V gene TRBV14; TRBD1 aligns across 11 bases. There are 17 residues in the CDR3. V shed 0 bases and J 1 base; nucleotides not matched to a gene: 4. From germline, CDR1 is SGHDN and CDR2 FVKESK. This chain's CDR3 is CASSQEGDRGENTEAFF. CDR3 nucleotides: TGTGCCAGCAGCCAAGAAGGGGACAGGGGGGAGAACACTGAAGCTTTCTTT.

The sample holds one count of this clone. J is TRBJ2-3 and V is TRBV4-2, with D perhaps TRBD1 (8 bases). Trimming removed 4 bases at V and 1 base at J, with 15 bases between. Germline V CDR1 and CDR2: LGHNA, YNFKEQ. The CDR3 length is 16 residues. CDR3 sequence reads: CASSLPTGGGTDTQYF. The CDR3 DNA follows: TGTGCCAGCAGCCTACCTACAGGGGGGGGCACAGATACGCAGTATTTT.

The gene calls are TRBV12-5 and TRBJ2-3; no definite D call. The CDR3 runs 14 residues. Germline V gene data show CDR1 as LGHNT and CDR2 as FRNRAP. Trimming took 5 bases from V and 5 from J, leaving 14 bases between them. The CDR3, as DNA: TGTGCTAGTGGTCCCACTAACCGGAAAGATACGCAGTATTTT. It is translated as CASGPTNRKDTQYF.

The V and J genes are TRBV25-1 and TRBJ2-3, with 9 bases identical to TRBD2. Germline trimming cut 6 bases from V and 2 bases from J; bases unmatched to any gene: 9. This CDR3 spans 16 amino acids. The germline V gene encodes CDR1 MGHDK and CDR2 SYGVNS. The CDR3 DNA reads as TGTGCCAGCAGGGGGGGGCTAGCGGGACACACAGATACGCAGTATTTT. Protein: CASRGGLAGHTDTQYF.

The chain joins TRBV2 to TRBJ1-3; TRBD1 agrees at 11 bases. The CDR3 sequence is 17 residues long. CDR1 is SNHLY, CDR2 FYNNEI, per germline. J gave up 0 bases and V 6 bases, and 7 bases lay outside the gene matches. The CDR3 region has the DNA TGTGCCAGCAGCGCGGGACAGGGGGTCCTCTCTGGAAACACCATATATTTT. It specifies CASSAGQGVLSGNTIYF.

This clone was picked up one time. The chain has TRBV2 and TRBJ2-7; TRBD2 agrees at 10 bases. Germline V gene lookup returns CDR1 SNHLY and CDR2 FYNNEI. The CDR3 contains 16 residues. V shed 6 bases and J 2 bases; nucleotides not matched to a gene: 10. CDR3 coding DNA: TGTGCCAGCAGCGACCGGACTAGCGGAACTGCCTACGAGCAGTACTTC. Amino acid sequence: CASSDRTSGTAYEQYF.

The chain uses TRBV11-2 and TRBJ2-7, with 7 nucleotides matching TRBD1. The CDR3 length is 15 residues. Trimming cost V 5 bases and J 0 bases; bases outside gene matches: 7. Per the germline V gene, CDR1 is SGHAT and CDR2 is FQNNGV. CDR3 nucleotide sequence: TGTGCCAGCAGCCGACTGGGACAGAGCTCCTACGAGCAGTACTTC. This translates into CASSRLGQSSYEQYF.

This CDR3 is CASSSGLGDRATQYF. The CDR3 nucleotides are TGTGCCAGCAGTTCGGGACTAGGGGACCGGGCGACCCAGTACTTC. This chain joins TRBV27 and TRBJ2-5; TRBD2 agrees at 8 bases. The ends lost 4 bases at V and 7 bases at J; junction bases unmatched: 11. Germline V gene data show CDR1 as MNHEY and CDR2 as SMNVEV (reference sequence). The CDR3 runs to 15 residues.

The chain links TRBV5-1 to TRBJ2-2; maybe TRBD2 (6 bases). This CDR3 has 15 amino acids. Germline CDR1 reads SGHRS; CDR2 reads YFSETQ. V lost 0 bases, J lost 6 bases, and 12 bases lay in between. The DNA of the CDR3 is TGCGCCAGCAGCTTGGACCAGACGGGGGCCGGGGAGCTGTTTTTT. This encodes CASSLDQTGAGELFF.

The chain recombines TRBV29-1 with TRBJ1-1; 8 positions match TRBD1. This CDR3 contains 13 residues. The germline gives CDR1 SQVTM, CDR2 ANQGSEA. V shed 5 bases and J 1 base; nucleotides not matched to a gene: 3. CDR3 nucleotides: TGCAGCGTTAGCAGGGGGCCGAACACTGAAGCTTTCTTT. It encodes CSVSRGPNTEAFF. The whole variable domain, remainder taken from reference TRBV29-1 and TRBJ1-1, is SAVISQKPSRDICQRGTSLTIQCQVDSQVTMMFWYRQQPGQSLTLIATANQGSEATYESGFVIDKFPISRPNLTFSTLTVSNMSPEDSSIYLCSVSRGPNTEAFFGQGTRLTVV.

The sample holds a few counts of this clone. The chain has TRBV28 and TRBJ2-1; 13 nucleotides line up with TRBD2. Germline lookup yields CDR1 MDHEN and CDR2 SYDVKM. CDR3 length: 14 residues. With V trimmed by 6 bases and J by 14 bases, 10 bases remained unmatched. CDR3 loop: CASRPGLAGVAEFF. For the CDR3, the DNA is TGTGCCAGCAGGCCAGGACTAGCGGGAGTAGCGGAGTTCTTC.

The CDR3 DNA sequence: TGTGCCAGCAGCTTAATGAGCGGGAGCTCCTACAATGAGCAGTTCTTC. Residues: CASSLMSGSSYNEQFF. The V call is TRBV7-2, the J call TRBJ2-1; 8 nucleotides align to TRBD2. V shed 2 bases, J shed 0 bases, and the junction held 3 bases outside the gene matches. The V gene's germline CDR1 is SGHTA and CDR2 FQGNSA. The CDR3 covers 16 residues.